This TCR beta chain was identified in a study of T cell responses to AZD1222 COVID-19 vaccine. Assay: immunoSEQ multiplex PCR; the TCRdb copy retains only in-frame clones and omits some. Of over 150,000 clones listed, 90% to 95% were seen once; the top ten hold 1.5% to 2%. Study findings and constraints: Along spike, vaccine-associated CD4 TCRs were found throughout, with dominance at 160-218 and 743-854. AZD1222 recipients seropositive at baseline numbered only six. Clonal diversity may have been underestimated in mostly white British donors.

Concerning this clone: Its antigen is not known.

Germline loops: CDR1 DFQATT, CDR2 SNEGSKA (reference sequence). The CDR3 totals 13 residues. V gave up 3 bases and J gave up 5 bases, with 13 bases separating them. The V gene is TRBV20-1, the J gene TRBJ2-5; D remains ambiguous. The sample consisted of peripheral blood, taken 28 days after the second AZD1222 dose. This sequence originates from an adult who received the AZD1222 COVID-19 vaccine. The CDR3 is CSASLGIGETQYF. CDR3 sequence (DNA): TGCAGTGCTAGTTTGGGTATTGGGGAGACCCAGTACTTC.